The clone carrying this T cell receptor (beta chain) was seen only a few times. The antigen is not known. TCRdb re-analysed the RT-PCR reads in MiXCR, keeping a single row per CDR3 protein. Of 800,000 or so distinct CDR3 sequences listed, 21% are singletons. The V and J ends lost 3 bases and 5 bases, in that order; junction bases with no gene match: 5. The CDR3 length is 13 residues. CDR1 is DFQATT and CDR2 is SNEGSKA in the germline V gene (reference sequence). These data come from a study of response to subunit inactivated influenza vaccine. Study results and caveats: New T cells are recruited in small numbers by each seasonal influenza vaccination, according to the authors' suggestion.

This chain connects TRBV20-1 to TRBJ2-7, with 9 nucleotides matching TRBD2. The specimen was PBMCs from blood, collected more than 4 days after vaccination. The sequence was collected from a man aged 50 or older who received an inactivated influenza vaccine. The CDR3 here is CSARRAGGDEQYF. The CDR3 DNA follows: TGCAGTGCTAGGAGAGCGGGAGGAGACGAGCAGTACTTC.